This T cell receptor (beta chain) was obtained from a study of blood T cell repertoires in COVID-19 (TCRdb year 2020). Study-level background: Samples from collaborators originated in the United States, Italy and Spain and spanned both the acute and convalescent phases of COVID-19. Subjects who had been exposed to COVID-19, were actively infected with it, or had recovered from it provided the deeply sampled blood TCRbeta repertoires that made up the dataset. HLA class I and class II types, where available, came from metadata supplied by the sample provider rather than from assay-based typing. Nearly every sample came with metadata listing a de-identified subject ID, COVID-19 status, age in years and sex. The material from the prospective study consisted of cDNA or gDNA derived from T cells, B-cell-depleted T cells, or PBMCs. The samples were drawn from the first 160 participants of the ongoing ImmuneRACE study and from 1,254 subjects provided by 6 global collaborators. A freely available public database, intended as a resource for researchers studying the immune response to SARS-CoV-2, is where the repertoires were released. General findings and caveats noted by the study authors: Clinical and demographic metadata were provided uncurated, with the amount varying by source and participant.

TCRbeta CDR3 regions were amplified from genomic DNA by means of the immunoSEQ Assay, a bias-controlled multiplex PCR. Processing in the source paper ran as follows. Within the assay, amplification of reference gene primers was used to estimate how many nucleated cells each sample contained. To quantify the absolute abundance of each unique TCRbeta CDR3 rearrangement, sequence reads were collapsed and filtered. For each sample, productive Simpson clonality was calculated by taking the square root of Simpson's diversity index across productive rearrangements. The clones in this table, taken by TCRdb from immuneACCESS, are in-frame only. Not every clone is retained; where verified, under half of the shortfall comes from an unresolved V gene, and the cause of the rest is unknown. V and J calls and clone size are those listed in that table; D and trimming were worked out from the DNA. Present in this sample are 300,000 to 350,000 clones, about nine tenths of which were seen just once. The top ten clones comprise approximately 7.5% of the sample.

Regarding this clone: Its antigen remains undetermined. Base qualities are missing; no much larger clone stands one base away.

The germline V gene supplies CDR1 SGHVS and CDR2 FQNEAQ. Deletion took 5 bases off V and 2 bases off J, with a span of 16 bases between the germline ends. The CDR3 runs 16 amino acids, cysteine and phenylalanine included. Only the CDR3 region is kept as DNA, spanning 48 bases read in frame from base 1. At one collaborating source in Seattle, patients were enrolled during active infection and were followed longitudinally through the course of disease. Each collaborating institution followed its own protocols to collect whole blood in K2EDTA tubes. Collaborator samples were shipped for TCRbeta analysis as frozen whole blood, isolated PBMCs, or DNA extracted from either sample type.

In this chain, TRBV7-8 is recombined with TRBJ1-3, with no reliable assignment of the D segment. This TCR derives from a woman aged 30 to 39 with COVID-19, enrolled during active disease. The sequencing input was peripheral blood. The CDR3: CASSAEDAGTGNTIYF. The sequenced DNA is TGTGCCAGCAGCGCCGAGGACGCCGGGACTGGAAACACCATATATTTT.